This T cell receptor beta chain was sequenced in a study of cytomegalovirus exposure and HLA in healthy donors. Points from the study as a whole: Some highly shared sequence variants likely arose as a pipeline artifact. Presence/absence analysis assumed near-uniform sequencing depth across donors. HLA allele associations emerged for around 16,000 TCR beta sequences in a later analysis, at 0.05 false discovery rate.

With respect to this clone: Its antigen is as yet unknown.

Trimming took 3 bases from V and 7 from J; bases not matched to a gene: 8. Germline values: CDR1 ENHRY, CDR2 SYGVKD. This CDR3 is 16 amino acids long. Healthy people donating bone marrow made up the donors. The primer mix had 60 Vbeta and 13 Jbeta primers. Generated by immunoSEQ multiplex PCR, the TCRdb table keeps only in-frame clones and is missing some. Counted here are over 80,000 clones, 60% to 75% occurring once; the ten biggest clones make up around 3%. The source is a female donor in good health and CMV-seropositive. Specimen: PBMCs. The chain has TRBV10-3 and TRBJ1-6, with TRBD1 matching over 8 bases. This CDR3 reads CAISDSTGTGNSPLHF. CDR3 in DNA: TGTGCCATCAGTGACTCCACCGGGACAGGCAATTCACCCCTCCACTTT.